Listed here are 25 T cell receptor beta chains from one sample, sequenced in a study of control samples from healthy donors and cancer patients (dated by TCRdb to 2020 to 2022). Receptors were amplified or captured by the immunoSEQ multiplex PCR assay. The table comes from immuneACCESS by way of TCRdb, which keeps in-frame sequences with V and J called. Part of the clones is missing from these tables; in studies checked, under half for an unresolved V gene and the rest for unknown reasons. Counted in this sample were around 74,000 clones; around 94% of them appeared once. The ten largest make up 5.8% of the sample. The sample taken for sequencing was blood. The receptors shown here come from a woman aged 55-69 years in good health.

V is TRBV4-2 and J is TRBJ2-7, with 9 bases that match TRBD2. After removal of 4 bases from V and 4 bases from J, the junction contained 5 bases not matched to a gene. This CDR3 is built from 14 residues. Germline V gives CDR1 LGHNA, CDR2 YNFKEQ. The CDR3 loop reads CASSRGLAVYEQYF. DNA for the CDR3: TGTGCCAGCAGCCGGGGACTAGCCGTATACGAGCAGTACTTC.

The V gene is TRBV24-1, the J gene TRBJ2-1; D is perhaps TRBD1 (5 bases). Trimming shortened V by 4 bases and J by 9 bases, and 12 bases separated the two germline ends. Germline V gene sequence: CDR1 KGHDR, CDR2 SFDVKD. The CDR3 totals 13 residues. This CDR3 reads CATSEESRGEQFF. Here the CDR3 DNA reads TGTGCCACCAGTGAAGAATCAAGGGGTGAGCAGTTCTTC.

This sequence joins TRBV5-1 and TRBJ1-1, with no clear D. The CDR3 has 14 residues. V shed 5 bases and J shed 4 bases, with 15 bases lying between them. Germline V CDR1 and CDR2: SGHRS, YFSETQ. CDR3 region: CASRRDSWGTEAFF. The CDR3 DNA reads TGCGCCAGCAGGCGGGATAGTTGGGGCACTGAAGCTTTCTTT.

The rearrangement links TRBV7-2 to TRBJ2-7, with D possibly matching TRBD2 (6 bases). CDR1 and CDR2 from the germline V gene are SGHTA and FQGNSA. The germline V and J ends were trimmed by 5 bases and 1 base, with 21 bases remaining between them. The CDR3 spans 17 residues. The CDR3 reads CASSPTGGNYMSYEQYF. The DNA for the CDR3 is TGTGCCAGCAGCCCTACTGGCGGGAACTATATGTCCTACGAGCAGTACTTC.

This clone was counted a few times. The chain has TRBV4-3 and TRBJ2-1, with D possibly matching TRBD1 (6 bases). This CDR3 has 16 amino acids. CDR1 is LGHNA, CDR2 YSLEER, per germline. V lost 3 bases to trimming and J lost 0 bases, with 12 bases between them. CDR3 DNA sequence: TGCGCCAGCAGCCACCAGTCACAGGGCTCCTACAATGAGCAGTTCTTC. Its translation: CASSHQSQGSYNEQFF.

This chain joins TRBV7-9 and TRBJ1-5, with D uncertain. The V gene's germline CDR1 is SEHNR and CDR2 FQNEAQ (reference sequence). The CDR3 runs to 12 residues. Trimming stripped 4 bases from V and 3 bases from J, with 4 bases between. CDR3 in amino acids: CASSSHNQPQHF. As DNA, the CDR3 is TGTGCCAGCAGCTCCCACAATCAGCCCCAGCATTTT.

The CDR3 is CAIIGLIVLAKNIQYF. The CDR3 DNA reads TGTGCCATTATAGGACTGATTGTTCTAGCCAAAAACATTCAGTACTTC. The chain uses TRBV2 and TRBJ2-4; TRBD2 is a possible D gene (5 bases). The ends were cut back, 10 bases at V and 0 bases at J, with 19 bases in the middle. The CDR3 has 16 amino acids. The germline V gene encodes CDR1 SNHLY and CDR2 FYNNEI.

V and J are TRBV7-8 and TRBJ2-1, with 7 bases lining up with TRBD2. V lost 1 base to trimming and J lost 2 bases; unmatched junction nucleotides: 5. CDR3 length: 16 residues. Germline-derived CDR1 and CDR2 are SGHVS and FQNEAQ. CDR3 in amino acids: CASSLGLAVTYNEQFF. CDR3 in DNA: TGTGCCAGCAGCTTAGGCCTAGCGGTCACCTACAATGAGCAGTTCTTC.

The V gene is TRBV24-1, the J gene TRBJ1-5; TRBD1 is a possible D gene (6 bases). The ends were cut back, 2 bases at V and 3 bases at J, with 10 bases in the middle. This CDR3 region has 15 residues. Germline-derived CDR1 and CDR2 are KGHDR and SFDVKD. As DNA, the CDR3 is TGTGCCACCAGTGATTCACGACAGGTCAATCAGCCCCAGCATTTT. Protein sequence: CATSDSRQVNQPQHF.

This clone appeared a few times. CDR3 sequence reads: CASSSRQGDTEQYF. For the CDR3, the DNA is TGTGCCAGCAGCTCCCGGCAGGGGGATACCGAGCAGTACTTC. The rearrangement uses TRBV5-4 and TRBJ2-7, with 7 bases that match TRBD1. The trim removed 3 bases at V and 6 bases at J, leaving 9 bases unmatched. Germline V lookup: CDR1 SGHNT, CDR2 YYREEE (reference sequence). The CDR3 is 14 amino acids.

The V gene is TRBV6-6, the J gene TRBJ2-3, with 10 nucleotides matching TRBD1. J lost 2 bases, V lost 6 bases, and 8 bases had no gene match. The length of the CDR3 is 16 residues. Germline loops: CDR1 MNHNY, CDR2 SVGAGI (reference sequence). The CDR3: CASRQSGTGDTDTQYF. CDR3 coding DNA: TGTGCCAGCAGGCAATCCGGGACAGGGGACACAGATACGCAGTATTTT.

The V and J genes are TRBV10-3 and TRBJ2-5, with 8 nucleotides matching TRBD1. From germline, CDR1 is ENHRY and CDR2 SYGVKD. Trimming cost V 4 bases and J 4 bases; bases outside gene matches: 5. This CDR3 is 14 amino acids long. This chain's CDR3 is CAISGTGGGETQYF. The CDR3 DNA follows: TGTGCCATCAGTGGAACAGGGGGAGGAGAGACCCAGTACTTC.

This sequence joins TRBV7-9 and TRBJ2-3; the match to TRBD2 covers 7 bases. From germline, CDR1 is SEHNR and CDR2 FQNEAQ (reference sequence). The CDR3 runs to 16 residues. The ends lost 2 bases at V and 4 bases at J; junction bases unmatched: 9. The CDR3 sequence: CASSLFGGRGADTQYF. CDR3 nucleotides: TGTGCCAGCAGCTTATTTGGAGGGAGGGGTGCAGATACGCAGTATTTT.

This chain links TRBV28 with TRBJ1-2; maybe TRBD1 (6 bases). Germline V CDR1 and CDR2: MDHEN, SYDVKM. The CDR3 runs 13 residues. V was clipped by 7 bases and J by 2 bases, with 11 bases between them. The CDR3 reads CASNRQENYGYTF. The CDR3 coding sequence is TGTGCCAGCAATCGACAGGAGAACTATGGCTACACCTTC.

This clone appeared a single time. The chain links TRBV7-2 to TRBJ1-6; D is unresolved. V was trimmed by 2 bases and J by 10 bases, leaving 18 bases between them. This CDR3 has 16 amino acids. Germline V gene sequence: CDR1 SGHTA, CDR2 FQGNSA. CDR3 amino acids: CASSLTATGIQSPLHF. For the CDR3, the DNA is TGTGCCAGCAGCTTAACCGCGACGGGGATACAGTCACCCCTCCACTTT.

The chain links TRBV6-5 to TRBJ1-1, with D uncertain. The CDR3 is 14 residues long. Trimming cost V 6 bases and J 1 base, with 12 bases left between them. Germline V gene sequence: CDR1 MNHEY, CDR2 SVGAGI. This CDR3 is CASRAPKGNTEAFF. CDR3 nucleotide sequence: TGTGCCAGCAGGGCCCCGAAGGGGAACACTGAAGCTTTCTTT.

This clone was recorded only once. The CDR3 DNA reads as TGTGCCAGCAGCCAAGCTCCGCGAGGGGCAGATACGCAGTATTTT. Its protein product is CASSQAPRGADTQYF. This chain joins TRBV3-1 (or the pseudogene TRBV3-2) and TRBJ2-3; D may match TRBD1 or TRBD2 (5 bases each). The CDR3 covers 15 residues. The V and J ends lost 1 base and 4 bases respectively, with 12 bases between them. The germline V gene encodes CDR1 LGHDT and CDR2 YNNKEL (reference sequence).

The CDR3 coding sequence is TGTGCCAGCAGCTTGGTTGGGGACCCCCGAGCTTTCTTT. This codes for CASSLVGDPRAFF. The V and J genes are TRBV5-4 and TRBJ1-1; possible D gene TRBD1, 5 bases. The CDR3 has 13 amino acids. Per germline, CDR1 SGHNT and CDR2 YYREEE (reference sequence). Trimming removed 0 bases at V and 10 bases at J, with 13 bases between.

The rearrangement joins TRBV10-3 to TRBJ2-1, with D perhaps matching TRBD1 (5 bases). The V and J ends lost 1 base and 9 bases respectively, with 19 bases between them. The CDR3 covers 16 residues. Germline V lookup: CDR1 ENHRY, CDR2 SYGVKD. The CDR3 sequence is CAISEFEARAGSEQFF. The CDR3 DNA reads TGTGCCATCAGTGAGTTTGAGGCAAGGGCAGGGTCTGAGCAGTTCTTC.

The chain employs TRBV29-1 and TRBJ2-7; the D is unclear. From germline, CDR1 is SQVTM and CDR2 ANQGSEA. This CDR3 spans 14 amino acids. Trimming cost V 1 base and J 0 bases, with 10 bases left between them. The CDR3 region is CSVEGQENSYEQYF. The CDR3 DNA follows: TGCAGCGTTGAAGGCCAGGAAAACTCCTACGAGCAGTACTTC.

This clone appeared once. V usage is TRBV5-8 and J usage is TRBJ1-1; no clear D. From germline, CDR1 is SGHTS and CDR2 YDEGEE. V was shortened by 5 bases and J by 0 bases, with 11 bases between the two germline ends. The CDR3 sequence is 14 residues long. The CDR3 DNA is TGTGCCAGCAGTTTGTACGGGGTGAACACTGAAGCTTTCTTT. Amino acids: CASSLYGVNTEAFF.

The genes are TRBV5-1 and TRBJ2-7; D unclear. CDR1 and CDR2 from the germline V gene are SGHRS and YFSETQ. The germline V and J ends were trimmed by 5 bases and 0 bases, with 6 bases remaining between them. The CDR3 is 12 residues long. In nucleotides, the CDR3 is TGCGCCAGCAGTGGCCCCTCCTACGAGCAGTACTTC. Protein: CASSGPSYEQYF.

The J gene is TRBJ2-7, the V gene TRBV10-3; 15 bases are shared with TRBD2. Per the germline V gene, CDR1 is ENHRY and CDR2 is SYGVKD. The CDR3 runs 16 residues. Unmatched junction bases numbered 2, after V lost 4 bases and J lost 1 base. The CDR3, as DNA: TGTGCCATCAGTGGGGGACTAGCGGGAGGTTCCTACGAGCAGTACTTC. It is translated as CAISGGLAGGSYEQYF.

CDR3 DNA sequence: TGTGCCAGCAGTCCGGGACAGGGGGGCGAGCAGTACTTC. Protein product: CASSPGQGGEQYF. V gene TRBV28 combines with J gene TRBJ2-7; 11 nucleotides match TRBD1. The CDR3 loop spans 13 amino acids. The V gene's germline CDR1 is MDHEN and CDR2 SYDVKM. Trimming took 5 bases from V and 6 from J; bases not matched to a gene: 3. The full variable domain, with the rest looked up from reference TRBV28 and TRBJ2-7, is DVKVTQSSRYLVKRTGEKVFLECVQDMDHENMFWYRQDPGLGLRLIYFSYDVKMKEKGDIPEGYSVSREKKERFSLILESASTNQTSMYLCASSPGQGGEQYFGPGTRLTVT.

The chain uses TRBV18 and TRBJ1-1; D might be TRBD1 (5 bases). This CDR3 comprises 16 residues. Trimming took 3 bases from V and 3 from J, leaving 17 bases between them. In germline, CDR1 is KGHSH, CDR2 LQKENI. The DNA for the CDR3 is TGTGCCAGCTCACCCCCTTCGGGCAGGGCGTACACTGAAGCTTTCTTT. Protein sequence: CASSPPSGRAYTEAFF.